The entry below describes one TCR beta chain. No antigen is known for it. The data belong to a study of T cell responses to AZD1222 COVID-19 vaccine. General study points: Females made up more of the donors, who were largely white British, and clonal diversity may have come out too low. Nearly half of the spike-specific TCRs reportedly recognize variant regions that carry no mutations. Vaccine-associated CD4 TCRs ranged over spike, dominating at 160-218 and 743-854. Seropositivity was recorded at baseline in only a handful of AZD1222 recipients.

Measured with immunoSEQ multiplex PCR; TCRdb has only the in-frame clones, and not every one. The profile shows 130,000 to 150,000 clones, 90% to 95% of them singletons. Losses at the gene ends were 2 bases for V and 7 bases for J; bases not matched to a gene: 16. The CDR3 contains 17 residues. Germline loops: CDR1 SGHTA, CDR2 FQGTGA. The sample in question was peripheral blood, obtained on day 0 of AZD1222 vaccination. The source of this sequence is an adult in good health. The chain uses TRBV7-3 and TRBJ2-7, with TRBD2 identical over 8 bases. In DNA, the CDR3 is TGTGCCAGCAGCTTATATGGGTCGTCGGGAGGGCCGGATGAGCAGTACTTC. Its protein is CASSLYGSSGGPDEQYF.